The present T cell receptor (beta chain) was sequenced within a study of shared clonotypes between healthy human individuals. General observations from the study: Clonotype sharing across a few donors was observed for approximately 5% of naive CD4 clonotypes. Naive subsets generally had larger estimated richness than memory subsets.

In regard to this clone: Its antigen is as yet unknown.

The CDR3 is 11 amino acids. Germline V gene data show CDR1 as PRHDT and CDR2 as FYEKMQ (reference sequence). Deletions cut 4 bases from V and 0 bases from J, with 0 bases between. A deep-level run was used for the assay. Investigators spread the genomic DNA of each subset evenly over several immunoSEQ plates. The method was immunoSEQ multiplex PCR; TCRdb's version includes in-frame clones alone and lacks a portion of them. The sample records 450,000 to 700,000 clones, around 95% being singletons. The naive CD8 fraction comprised CD45RO-negative cells positively selected for CCR7 and excluded terminally differentiated effector memory CD45RA+ cells.

The chain joins TRBV13 to TRBJ2-5; no firm D call. This clonotype was sampled from a woman aged 30 to 39 in good health. The specimen was naive CD8+ T cells sorted from blood. CDR3 sequence: CASSYQETQYF. The DNA for the CDR3 is TGTGCCAGCAGCTACCAAGAGACCCAGTACTTC.